The subject of this entry is one T cell receptor beta chain. A single count supports this clone. Its cognate antigen has yet to be identified. No base qualities exist here, and no much larger clone lies one base off it. The CDR3 covers 14 residues, taking in both the cysteine and the phenylalanine. Of all the DNA, just the CDR3 is kept, 42 bases in frame from base 1. Germline trimming: 7 bases from V, 5 bases from J; junction bases outside gene matches: 10. According to the germline V gene, CDR1 reads MDHEN and CDR2 reads SYDVKM. The library was built by means of the immunoSEQ multiplex PCR assay. For TCR sequencing, RNA was extracted from every sample and reverse transcribed into cDNA to serve as template. SuperScript III was used to make first-strand cDNA, primed with a 2:1 mix of oligo-dT and random hexamers. A synthetic immune receptor repertoire was used to gauge amplification bias, and whatever bias remained was removed computationally. Regarding the original processing steps: After raw reads were preprocessed to remove errors, the CDR3 was defined following IMGT conventions as running from the conserved cysteine to phenylalanine. Clonality was computed as 1 minus the Shannon entropy, with the entropy normalized by log2 of the number of productive unique TCRs. Scalp TCRbeta sequences were cross-referenced with sorted blood CD4 and CD8 repertoires so that the CD4 or CD8 identity of scalp clones could be inferred. TCRdb mirrors the immuneACCESS table, restricted to in-frame sequences. Some clones are absent from its copies; in checked studies, under half trace to an unresolved V gene, and the reason for the others is unknown. Clone size and V and J calls were adopted from that table, with D and trimming inferred from the DNA. Recorded for this sample are approximately 98,000 clones; 59% of them occurred a single time. 20% to 25% of the sample lies in the top ten.

The data originate from a study of CD8+ T cells in alopecia areata (dated by TCRdb to about 2018). With respect to the entire study: The study used high-throughput TCRbeta sequencing to examine T cell clonal expansion in alopecia areata, in both the C3H/HeJ mouse model and human patients. Scalp tissue and sorted CD4+ and CD8+ peripheral blood T cells from patchy and totalis/universalis alopecia areata patients and from healthy controls were covered by human TCRbeta sequencing. Clonality in the scalp was compared among normal scalp (n=4), patchy alopecia areata scalp (n=8), and alopecia totalis/universalis scalp (n=8). RNA came from the PAXgene miRNA kit for fixed scalp, the miRNeasy kit for PBMCs, and the RNeasy kit for mouse skin. immunoSEQ multiplex PCR using 35 Vbeta forward primers and 13 Jbeta reverse primers was used to amplify TCRbeta CDR3 regions.

The paper's findings and limits, for the study overall: Scalp TCR repertoire analysis is complicated because resident alphabeta T cells in normal human skin are also sequenced, whereas mouse skin is dominated by gammadelta T cells. Shared TCR sequences between patients were less evident than in mice, which may be partly attributable to HLA diversity in the patient population. Higher clonality and more expanded CD8+ clones were observed in lesional scalp than in normal scalp, particularly in alopecia totalis/universalis, a finding suggestive of antigenic drive.

PBMCs were separated by density centrifugation and stained for CD3, CD4 and CD8, after which CD4+ and CD8+ T cells were sorted on a FACSAria. Unaffected controls provided scalp biopsies and blood samples. The specimen sequenced was CD8+ T cells sorted from blood. The chain was built from TRBV28 and TRBJ2-5; TRBD1 lines up with 7 middle nucleotides. This TCR was sampled from a human donor in good health. The CDR3 protein sequence reads: CASTDYRGKETQYF. The DNA sequence is TGTGCCAGCACGGATTACAGGGGCAAGGAGACCCAGTACTTC.